Sequencing of this T cell receptor (beta chain) was carried out in a study of T cells and Merkel cell carcinoma outcomes. Profiled with immunoSEQ multiplex PCR; TCRdb holds only in-frame clones, not every one. The sample contains some 19,000 clones, over 75% of which appear only once. V was cut by 4 bases and J by 0 bases, with 14 bases left in between. The CDR3 contains 15 residues. Looked up from germline, CDR1 is SGHKS and CDR2 is YYEKEE (reference sequence). This clone was seen once. The chain links TRBV5-5 to TRBJ2-7; D assignment may be TRBD1 or TRBD2 (6 bases each). Material for sequencing was tumor tissue from Merkel cell carcinoma. The TCR was taken from a human donor with Merkel cell carcinoma. The CDR3 region is CASSRSGGGSYEQYF. Written as DNA, the CDR3 is TGTGCCAGCAGCCGGTCCGGGGGCGGCTCCTACGAGCAGTACTTC.